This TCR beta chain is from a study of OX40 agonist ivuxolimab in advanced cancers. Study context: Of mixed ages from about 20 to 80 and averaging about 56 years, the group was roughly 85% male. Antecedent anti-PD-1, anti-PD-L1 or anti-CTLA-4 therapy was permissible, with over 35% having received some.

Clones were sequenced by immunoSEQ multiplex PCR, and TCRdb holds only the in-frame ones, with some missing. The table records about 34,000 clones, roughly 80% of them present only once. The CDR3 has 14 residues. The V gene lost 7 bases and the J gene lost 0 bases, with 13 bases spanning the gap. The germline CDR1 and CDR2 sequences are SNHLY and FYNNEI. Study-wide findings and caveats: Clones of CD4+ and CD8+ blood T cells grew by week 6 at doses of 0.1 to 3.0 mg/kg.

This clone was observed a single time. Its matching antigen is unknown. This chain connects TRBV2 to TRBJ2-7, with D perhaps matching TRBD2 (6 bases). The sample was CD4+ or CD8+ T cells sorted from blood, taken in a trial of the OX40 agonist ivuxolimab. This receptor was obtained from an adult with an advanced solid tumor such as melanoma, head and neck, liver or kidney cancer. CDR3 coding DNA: TGTGCCAGCAACCTGGCGGGGTTCTCCTACGAGCAGTACTTC. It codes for CASNLAGFSYEQYF.